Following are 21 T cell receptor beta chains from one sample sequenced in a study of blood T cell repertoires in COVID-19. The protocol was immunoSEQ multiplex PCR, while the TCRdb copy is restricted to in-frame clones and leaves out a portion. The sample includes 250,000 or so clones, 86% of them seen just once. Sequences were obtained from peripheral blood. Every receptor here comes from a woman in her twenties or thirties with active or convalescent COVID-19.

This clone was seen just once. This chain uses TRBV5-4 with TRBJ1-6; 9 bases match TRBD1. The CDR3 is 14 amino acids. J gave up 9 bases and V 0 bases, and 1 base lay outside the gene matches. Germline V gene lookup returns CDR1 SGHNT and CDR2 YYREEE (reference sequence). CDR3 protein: CASSLGDRASPLHF. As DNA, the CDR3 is TGTGCCAGCAGCTTGGGGGACAGGGCTTCACCCCTCCACTTT.

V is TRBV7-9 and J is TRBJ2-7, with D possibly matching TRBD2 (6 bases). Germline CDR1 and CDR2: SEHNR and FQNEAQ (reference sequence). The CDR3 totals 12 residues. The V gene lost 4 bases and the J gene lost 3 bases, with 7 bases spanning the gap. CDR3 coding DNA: TGTGCCAGCAGCTCGGGACTCTACGAGCAGTACTTC. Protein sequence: CASSSGLYEQYF. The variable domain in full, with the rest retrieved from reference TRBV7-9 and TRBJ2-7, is DTGVSQNPRHKITKRGQNVTFRCDPISEHNRLYWYRQTLGQGPEFLTYFQNEAQLEKSRLLSDRFSAERPKGSFSTLEIQRTEQGDSAMYLCASSSGLYEQYFGPGTRLTVT.

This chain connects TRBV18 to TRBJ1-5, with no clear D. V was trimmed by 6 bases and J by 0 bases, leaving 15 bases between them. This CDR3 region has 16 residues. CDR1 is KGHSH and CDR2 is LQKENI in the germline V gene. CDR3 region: CASSPVGPYSNQPQHF. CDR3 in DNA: TGTGCCAGCTCGCCTGTGGGCCCATATAGCAATCAGCCCCAGCATTTT.

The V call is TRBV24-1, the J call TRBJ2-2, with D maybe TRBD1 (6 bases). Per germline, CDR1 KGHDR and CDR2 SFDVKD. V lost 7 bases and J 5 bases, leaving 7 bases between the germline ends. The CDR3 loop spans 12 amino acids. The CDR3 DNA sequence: TGTGCCACCAGCCAGGGGACCGGGGAGCTGTTTTTT. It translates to CATSQGTGELFF.

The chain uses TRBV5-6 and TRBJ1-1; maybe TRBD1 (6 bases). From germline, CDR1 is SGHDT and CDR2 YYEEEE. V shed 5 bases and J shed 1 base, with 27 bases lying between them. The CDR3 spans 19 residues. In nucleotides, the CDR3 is TGTGCCAGCAGTTCTAACCAAGGGTTGGGGGCCCGATGGAACACTGAAGCTTTCTTT. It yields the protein CASSSNQGLGARWNTEAFF.

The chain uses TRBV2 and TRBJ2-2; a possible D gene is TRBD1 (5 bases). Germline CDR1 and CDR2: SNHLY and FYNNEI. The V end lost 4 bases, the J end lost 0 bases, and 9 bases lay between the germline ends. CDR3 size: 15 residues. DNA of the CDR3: TGTGCCAGCAGTGGGACACCCACGAACACCGGGGAGCTGTTTTTT. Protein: CASSGTPTNTGELFF.

CDR3 residues: CASSSLNEQFF. The CDR3 DNA reads TGTGCCAGCAGCTCATTGAATGAGCAGTTCTTC. J is TRBJ2-1 and V is TRBV7-2; no clear D gene. This CDR3 is built from 11 residues. Deletions cut 4 bases from V and 7 bases from J, with 5 bases between. The germline V gene has CDR1 SGHTA and CDR2 FQGNSA. Looking up the rest from reference TRBV7-2 and TRBJ2-1 gives the full variable domain: GAGVSQSPSNKVTEKGKDVELRCDPISGHTALYWYRQSLGQGLEFLIYFQGNSAPDKSGLPSDRFSAERTGGSVSTLTIQRTQQEDSAVYLCASSSLNEQFFGPGTRLTVL.

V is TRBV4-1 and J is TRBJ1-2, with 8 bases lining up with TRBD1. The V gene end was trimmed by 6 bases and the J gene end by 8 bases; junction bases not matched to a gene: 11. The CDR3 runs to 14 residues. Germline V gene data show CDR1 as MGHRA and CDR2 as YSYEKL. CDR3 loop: CASSLDRGRKGYTF. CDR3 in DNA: TGCGCCAGCAGTCTTGACAGGGGCAGAAAAGGCTACACCTTC.

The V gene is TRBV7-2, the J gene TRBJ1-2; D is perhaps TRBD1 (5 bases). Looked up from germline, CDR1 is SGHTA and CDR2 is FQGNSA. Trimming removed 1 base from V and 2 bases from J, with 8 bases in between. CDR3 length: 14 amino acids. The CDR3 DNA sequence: TGTGCCAGCAGCTTAGGACAGCTCAACTATGGCTACACCTTC. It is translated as CASSLGQLNYGYTF.

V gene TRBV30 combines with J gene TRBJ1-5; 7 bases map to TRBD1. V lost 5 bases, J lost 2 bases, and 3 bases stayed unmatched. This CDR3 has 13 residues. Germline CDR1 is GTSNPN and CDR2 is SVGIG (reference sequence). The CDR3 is CAWAQGGNQPQHF. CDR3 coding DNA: TGTGCCTGGGCGCAGGGGGGCAATCAGCCCCAGCATTTT.

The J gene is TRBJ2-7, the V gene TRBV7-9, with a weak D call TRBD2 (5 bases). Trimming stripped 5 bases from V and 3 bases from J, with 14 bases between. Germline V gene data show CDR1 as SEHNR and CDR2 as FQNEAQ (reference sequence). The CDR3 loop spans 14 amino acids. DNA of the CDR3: TGTGCCAGCAGCCCCGGGAAGCCCCACTACGAGCAGTACTTC. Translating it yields CASSPGKPHYEQYF. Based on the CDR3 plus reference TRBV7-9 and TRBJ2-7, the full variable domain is DTGVSQNPRHKITKRGQNVTFRCDPISEHNRLYWYRQTLGQGPEFLTYFQNEAQLEKSRLLSDRFSAERPKGSFSTLEIQRTEQGDSAMYLCASSPGKPHYEQYFGPGTRLTVT.

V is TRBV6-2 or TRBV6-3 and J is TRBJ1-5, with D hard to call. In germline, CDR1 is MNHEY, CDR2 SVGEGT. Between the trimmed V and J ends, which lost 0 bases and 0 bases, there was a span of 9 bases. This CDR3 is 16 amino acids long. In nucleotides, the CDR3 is TGTGCCAGCAGTTACTCCGGACTTTATAGCAATCAGCCCCAGCATTTT. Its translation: CASSYSGLYSNQPQHF.

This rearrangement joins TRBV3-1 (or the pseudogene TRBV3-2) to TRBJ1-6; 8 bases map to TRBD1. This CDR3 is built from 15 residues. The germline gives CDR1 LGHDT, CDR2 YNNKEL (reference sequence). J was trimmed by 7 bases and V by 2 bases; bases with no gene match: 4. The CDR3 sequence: CASSQNRGENSPLHF. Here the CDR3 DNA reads TGTGCCAGCAGCCAAAACAGGGGGGAGAATTCACCCCTCCACTTT.

CDR3: CASSLIALGTDNEQFF. As DNA, the CDR3 is TGTGCCAGCAGTTTAATTGCGCTTGGGACAGACAATGAGCAGTTCTTC. This chain uses TRBV27 with TRBJ2-1; 7 bases fit TRBD1. The CDR3 runs to 16 residues. J was trimmed by 5 bases and V by 2 bases; bases with no gene match: 9. From germline, CDR1 is MNHEY and CDR2 SMNVEV (reference sequence).

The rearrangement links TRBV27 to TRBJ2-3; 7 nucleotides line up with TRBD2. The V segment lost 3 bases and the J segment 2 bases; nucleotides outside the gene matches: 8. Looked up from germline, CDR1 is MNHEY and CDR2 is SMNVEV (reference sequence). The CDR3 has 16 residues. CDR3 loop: CASSFSRRDYTDTQYF. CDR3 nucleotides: TGTGCCAGCAGTTTTAGCAGGAGGGACTACACAGATACGCAGTATTTT.

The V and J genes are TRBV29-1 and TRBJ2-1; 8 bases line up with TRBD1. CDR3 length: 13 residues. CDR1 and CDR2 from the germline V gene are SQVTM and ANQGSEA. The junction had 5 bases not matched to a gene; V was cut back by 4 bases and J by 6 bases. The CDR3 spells CSVGGQGSNEQFF. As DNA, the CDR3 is TGCAGCGTTGGCGGACAGGGCTCCAATGAGCAGTTCTTC.

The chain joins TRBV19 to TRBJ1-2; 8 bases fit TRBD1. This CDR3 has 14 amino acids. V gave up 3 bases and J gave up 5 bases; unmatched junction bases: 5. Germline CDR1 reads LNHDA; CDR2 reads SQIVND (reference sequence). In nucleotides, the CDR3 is TGTGCCAGTAGTATTGGACAGGGCGTATATGGCTACACCTTC. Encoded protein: CASSIGQGVYGYTF.

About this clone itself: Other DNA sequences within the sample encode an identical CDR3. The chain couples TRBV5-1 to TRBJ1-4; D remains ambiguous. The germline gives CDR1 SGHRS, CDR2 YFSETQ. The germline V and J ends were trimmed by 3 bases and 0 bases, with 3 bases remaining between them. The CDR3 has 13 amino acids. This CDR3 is CASSYSTNEKLFF. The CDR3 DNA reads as TGCGCCAGCAGCTACTCAACTAATGAAAAACTGTTTTTT.

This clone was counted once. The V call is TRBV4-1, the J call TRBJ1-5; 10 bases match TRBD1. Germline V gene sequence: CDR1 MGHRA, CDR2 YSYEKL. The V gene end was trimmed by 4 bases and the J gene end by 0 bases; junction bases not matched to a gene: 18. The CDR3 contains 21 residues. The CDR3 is CASSLKGVGTGALLSNQPQHF. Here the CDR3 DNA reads TGCGCCAGCAGCCTTAAGGGCGTCGGGACAGGGGCCCTCCTTAGCAATCAGCCCCAGCATTTT.

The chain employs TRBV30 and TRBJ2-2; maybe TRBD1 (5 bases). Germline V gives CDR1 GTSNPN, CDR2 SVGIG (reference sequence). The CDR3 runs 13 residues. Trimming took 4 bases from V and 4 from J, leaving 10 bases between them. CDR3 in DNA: TGTGCCTGGAAGGGGCAGGGCACCGGGGAGCTGTTTTTT. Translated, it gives CAWKGQGTGELFF.

The DNA for the CDR3 is TGTGCCAGCAGCTTGGGGGGCAGGGGAGGGACTGAAGCTTTCTTT. Translation: CASSLGGRGGTEAFF. V and J are TRBV5-4 and TRBJ1-1, with TRBD1 as a possible D gene (6 bases). Trimming took 0 bases from V and 5 from J, leaving 14 bases between them. Looked up from germline, CDR1 is SGHNT and CDR2 is YYREEE (reference sequence). The CDR3 spans 15 residues. Combining the CDR3 with reference TRBV5-4 and TRBJ1-1 gives the whole variable domain ETGVTQSPTHLIKTRGQQVTLRCSSQSGHNTVSWYQQALGQGPQFIFQYYREEENGRGNFPPRFSGLQFPNYSSELNVNALELDDSALYLCASSLGGRGGTEAFFGQGTRLTVV.